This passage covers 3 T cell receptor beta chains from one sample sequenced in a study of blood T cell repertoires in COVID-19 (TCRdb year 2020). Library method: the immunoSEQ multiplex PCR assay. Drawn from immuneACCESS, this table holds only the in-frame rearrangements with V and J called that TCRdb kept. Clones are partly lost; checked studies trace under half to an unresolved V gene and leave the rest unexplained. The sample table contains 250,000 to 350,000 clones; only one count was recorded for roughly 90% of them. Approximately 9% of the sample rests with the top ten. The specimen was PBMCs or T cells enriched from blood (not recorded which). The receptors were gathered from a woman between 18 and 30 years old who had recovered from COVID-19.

CDR3 DNA sequence: TGTGCTAGTGGCACTCACCGGGACAGGGGAACCGGGGAGCTGTTTTTT. Encoded protein: CASGTHRDRGTGELFF. The chain links TRBV12-5 to TRBJ2-2, with 10 bases matching TRBD1. This CDR3 is built from 16 residues. The V gene's germline CDR1 is LGHNT and CDR2 FRNRAP. Losses at the gene ends were 6 bases for V and 5 bases for J; bases not matched to a gene: 9. The full variable domain, completed using reference TRBV12-5 and TRBJ2-2, is DARVTQTPRHKVTEMGQEVTMRCQPILGHNTVFWYRQTMMQGLELLAYFRNRAPLDDSGMPKDRFSAEMPDATLATLKIQPSEPRDSAVYFCASGTHRDRGTGELFFGEGSRLTVL.

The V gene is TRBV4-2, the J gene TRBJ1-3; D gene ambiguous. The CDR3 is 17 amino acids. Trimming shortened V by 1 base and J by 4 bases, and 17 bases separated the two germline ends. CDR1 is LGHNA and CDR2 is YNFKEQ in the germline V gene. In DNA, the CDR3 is TGTGCCAGCAGCCAAGTTACGTCCGGCAGGTACGGAAACACCATATATTTT. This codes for CASSQVTSGRYGNTIYF.

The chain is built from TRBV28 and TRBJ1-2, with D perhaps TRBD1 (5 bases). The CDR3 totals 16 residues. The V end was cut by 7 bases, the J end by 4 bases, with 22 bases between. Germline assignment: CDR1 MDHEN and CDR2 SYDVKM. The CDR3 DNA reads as TGTGCCAGCACCCCGGGGGGGGGTAGTCCTTCCTATGGCTACACCTTC. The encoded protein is CASTPGGGSPSYGYTF.